Given below is one T cell receptor beta chain in context. Looked up from germline, CDR1 is SGDLS and CDR2 is YYNGEE. V gave up 4 bases and J gave up 5 bases, with 18 bases separating them. CDR3 length: 16 amino acids. The data are from a study of blood T cell repertoires in COVID-19. Study background: The origin of the acute and convalescent COVID-19 samples was the United States, Italy and Spain.

Followed over time, Seattle patients had been enrolled while infection was active. The method was immunoSEQ multiplex PCR; TCRdb's version includes in-frame clones alone and lacks a portion of them. The sample gives around 170,000 clones, 80% to 85% of which show up once; approximately 12% is in the top ten. The TCR originated in a woman of 80 years or more with COVID-19, enrolled during active disease. This rearrangement joins TRBV9 to TRBJ2-2; tentative D call: TRBD2 (6 bases). What was sequenced was peripheral blood. CDR3 coding DNA: TGTGCCAGCAGCTTGGGACCAAACCGGGGGACCGGGGAGCTGTTTTTT. Protein product: CASSLGPNRGTGELFF.